This T cell receptor beta chain comes out of a study of T cells in Graves' hyperthyroidism and ophthalmopathy. Amplification targeted TCR beta CDR3 regions from RNA transcripts. The primer set for the first-round RT-PCR of the TCR CDR3 was HTBI. From the multiplex PCR reads, TCRdb called clonotypes with MiXCR, one entry per CDR3 protein. The sample records around 620,000 distinct CDR3 sequences, more than 13% being singletons. Per germline, CDR1 DFQATT and CDR2 SNEGSKA (reference sequence). CDR3 length equals 15 residues. Trimming cost V 2 bases and J 7 bases; bases outside gene matches: 6. This clonotype was counted at least ten times. Uncontrolled infection, other autoimmune disease, pregnancy and lactation each barred patients from inclusion.

This receptor was identified in a woman in her late teens or twenties with Graves' ophthalmopathy. The rearrangement joins TRBV20-1 to TRBJ2-1; TRBD2 agrees at 12 bases. Sequenced sample: blood. The CDR3 DNA follows: TGCAGTGCTAGACTAGCGGGAGGGCCGGTGAATGAGCAGTTCTTC. Its protein product is CSARLAGGPVNEQFF.